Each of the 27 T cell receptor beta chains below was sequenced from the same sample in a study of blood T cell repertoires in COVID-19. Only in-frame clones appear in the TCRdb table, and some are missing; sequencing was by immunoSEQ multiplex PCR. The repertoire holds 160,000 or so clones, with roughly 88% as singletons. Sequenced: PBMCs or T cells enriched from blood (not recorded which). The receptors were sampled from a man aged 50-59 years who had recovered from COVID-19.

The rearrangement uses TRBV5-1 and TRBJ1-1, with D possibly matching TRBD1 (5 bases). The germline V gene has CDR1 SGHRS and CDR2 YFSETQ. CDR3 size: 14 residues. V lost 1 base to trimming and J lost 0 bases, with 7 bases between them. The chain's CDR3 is CASSLTGLNTEAFF. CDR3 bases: TGCGCCAGCAGCTTGACAGGTTTGAACACTGAAGCTTTCTTT.

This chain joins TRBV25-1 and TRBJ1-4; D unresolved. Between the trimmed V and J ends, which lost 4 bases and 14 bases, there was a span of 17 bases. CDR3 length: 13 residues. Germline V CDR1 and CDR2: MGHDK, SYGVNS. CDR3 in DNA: TGTGCCAGCAGTGTGACATATCCCCCCCTTCTGTTTTTT. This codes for CASSVTYPPLLFF.

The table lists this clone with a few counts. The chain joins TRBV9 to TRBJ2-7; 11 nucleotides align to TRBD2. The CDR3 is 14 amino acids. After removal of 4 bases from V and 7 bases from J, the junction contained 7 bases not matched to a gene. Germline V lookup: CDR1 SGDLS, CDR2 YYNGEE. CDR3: CASSPTSGTGEQYF. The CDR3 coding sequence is TGTGCCAGCAGCCCGACTAGCGGGACGGGAGAGCAGTACTTC.

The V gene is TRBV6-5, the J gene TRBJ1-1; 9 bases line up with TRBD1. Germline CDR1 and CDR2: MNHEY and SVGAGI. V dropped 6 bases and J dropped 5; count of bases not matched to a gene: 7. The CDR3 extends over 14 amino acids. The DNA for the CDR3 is TGTGCCAGCAGCCATGGGACAGGGCGAACTGAAGCTTTCTTT. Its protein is CASSHGTGRTEAFF.

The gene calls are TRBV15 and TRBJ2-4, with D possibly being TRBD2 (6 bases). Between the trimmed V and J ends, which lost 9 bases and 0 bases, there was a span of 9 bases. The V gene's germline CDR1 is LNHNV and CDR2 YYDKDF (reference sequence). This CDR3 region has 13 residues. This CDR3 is CATPEGAKNIQYF. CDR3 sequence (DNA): TGTGCCACTCCGGAGGGAGCCAAAAACATTCAGTACTTC.

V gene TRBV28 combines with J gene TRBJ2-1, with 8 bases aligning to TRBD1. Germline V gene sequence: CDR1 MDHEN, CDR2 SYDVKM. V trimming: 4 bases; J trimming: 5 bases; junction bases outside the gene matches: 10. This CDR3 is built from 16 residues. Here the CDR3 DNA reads TGTGCCAGCAGTTCCCCCCCCGGACAGGGACACAATGAGCAGTTCTTC. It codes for CASSSPPGQGHNEQFF.

The CDR3 DNA reads TGTGCCATCAGTGACCCGCCGGGGTCCTACGAGCAGTACTTC. Encoded protein: CAISDPPGSYEQYF. This chain connects TRBV10-3 to TRBJ2-7; TRBD2 might be the D (5 bases). V was clipped by 3 bases and J by 1 base, with 10 bases between them. The length of the CDR3 is 14 residues. CDR1 ENHRY and CDR2 SYGVKD come from the germline V gene.

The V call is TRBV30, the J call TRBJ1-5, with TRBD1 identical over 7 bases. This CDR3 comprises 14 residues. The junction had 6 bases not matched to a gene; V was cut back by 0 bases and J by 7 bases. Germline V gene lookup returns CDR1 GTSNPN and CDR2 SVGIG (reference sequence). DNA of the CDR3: TGTGCCTGGAGTGTACGACAGGGAATCCAGCCCCAGCATTTT. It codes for CAWSVRQGIQPQHF.

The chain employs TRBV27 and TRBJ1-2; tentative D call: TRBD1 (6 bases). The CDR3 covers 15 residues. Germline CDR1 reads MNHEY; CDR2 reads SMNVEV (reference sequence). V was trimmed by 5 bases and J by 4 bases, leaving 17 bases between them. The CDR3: CASSKAHRVGYGYTF. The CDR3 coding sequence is TGTGCCAGCAGTAAAGCACACAGGGTTGGCTATGGCTACACCTTC.

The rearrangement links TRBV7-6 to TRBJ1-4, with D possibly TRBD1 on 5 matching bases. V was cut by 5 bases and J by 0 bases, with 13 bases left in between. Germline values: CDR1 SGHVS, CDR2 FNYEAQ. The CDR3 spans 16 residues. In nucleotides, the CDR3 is TGTGCCAGCAGCCTGACAGCACCGCCAACTAATGAAAAACTGTTTTTT. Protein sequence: CASSLTAPPTNEKLFF.

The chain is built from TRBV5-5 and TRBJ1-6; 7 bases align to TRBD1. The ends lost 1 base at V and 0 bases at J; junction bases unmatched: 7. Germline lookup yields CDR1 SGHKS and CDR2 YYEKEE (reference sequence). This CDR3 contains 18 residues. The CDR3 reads CASSLSRGVSSYNSPLHF. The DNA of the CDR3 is TGTGCCAGCAGCTTGTCCAGGGGGGTAAGCTCCTATAATTCACCCCTCCACTTT. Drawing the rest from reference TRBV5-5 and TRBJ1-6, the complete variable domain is DAGVTQSPTHLIKTRGQQVTLRCSPISGHKSVSWYQQVLGQGPQFIFQYYEKEERGRGNFPDRFSARQFPNYSSELNVNALLLGDSALYLCASSLSRGVSSYNSPLHFGNGTRLTVT.

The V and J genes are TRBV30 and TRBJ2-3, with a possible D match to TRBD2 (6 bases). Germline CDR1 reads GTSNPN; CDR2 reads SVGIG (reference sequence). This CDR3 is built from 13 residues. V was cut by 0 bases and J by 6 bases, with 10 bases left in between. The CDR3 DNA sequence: TGTGCCTGGAGTGTGAGAGGAGGGGATACGCAGTATTTT. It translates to CAWSVRGGDTQYF.

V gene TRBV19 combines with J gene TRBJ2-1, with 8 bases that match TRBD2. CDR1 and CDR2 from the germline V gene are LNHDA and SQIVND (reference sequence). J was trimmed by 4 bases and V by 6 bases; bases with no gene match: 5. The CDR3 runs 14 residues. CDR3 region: CASSGGGLYNEQFF. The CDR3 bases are TGTGCCAGTAGCGGGGGGGGACTATACAATGAGCAGTTCTTC.

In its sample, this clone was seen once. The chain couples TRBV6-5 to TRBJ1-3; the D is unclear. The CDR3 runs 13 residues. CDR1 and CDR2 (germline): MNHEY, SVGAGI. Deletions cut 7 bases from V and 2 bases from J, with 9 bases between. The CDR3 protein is CASIPSTGNTIYF. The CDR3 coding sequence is TGTGCCAGCATTCCGAGTACTGGAAACACCATATATTTT.

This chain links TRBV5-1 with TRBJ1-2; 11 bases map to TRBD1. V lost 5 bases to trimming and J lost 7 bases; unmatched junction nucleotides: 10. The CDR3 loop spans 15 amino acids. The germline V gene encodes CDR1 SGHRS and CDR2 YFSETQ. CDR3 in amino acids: CASRRTGGQEIGYTF. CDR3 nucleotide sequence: TGCGCCAGCAGACGGACAGGGGGCCAGGAAATTGGCTACACCTTC.

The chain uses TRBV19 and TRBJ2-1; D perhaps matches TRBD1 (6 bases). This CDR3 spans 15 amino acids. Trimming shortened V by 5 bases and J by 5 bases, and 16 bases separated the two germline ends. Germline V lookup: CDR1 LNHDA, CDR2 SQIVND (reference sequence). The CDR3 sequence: CASSWTRGPHNEQFF. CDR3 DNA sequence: TGTGCCAGTAGTTGGACCAGGGGTCCCCACAATGAGCAGTTCTTC.

The CDR3, as DNA: TGTGCCAGCACCCGAACCGGGACAGTTAACTATGGCTACACCTTC. It is translated as CASTRTGTVNYGYTF. The rearrangement joins TRBV19 to TRBJ1-2; 7 bases are a match to TRBD1. The V gene end was trimmed by 9 bases and the J gene end by 1 base; junction bases not matched to a gene: 11. This CDR3 contains 15 residues. Looked up from germline, CDR1 is LNHDA and CDR2 is SQIVND (reference sequence).

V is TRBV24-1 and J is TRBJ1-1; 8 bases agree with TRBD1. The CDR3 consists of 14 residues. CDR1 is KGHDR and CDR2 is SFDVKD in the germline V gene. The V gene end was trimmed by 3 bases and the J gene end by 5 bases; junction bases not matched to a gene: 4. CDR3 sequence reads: CATSDSRGRTEAFF. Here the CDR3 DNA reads TGTGCCACCAGTGATAGCAGGGGGCGGACTGAAGCTTTCTTT.

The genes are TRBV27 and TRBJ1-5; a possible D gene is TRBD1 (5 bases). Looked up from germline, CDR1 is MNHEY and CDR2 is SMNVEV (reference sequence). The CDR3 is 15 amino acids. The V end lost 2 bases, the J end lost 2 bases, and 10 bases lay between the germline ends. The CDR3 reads CASSLREQGNQPQHF. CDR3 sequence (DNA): TGTGCCAGCAGTTTAAGGGAACAGGGCAATCAGCCCCAGCATTTT.

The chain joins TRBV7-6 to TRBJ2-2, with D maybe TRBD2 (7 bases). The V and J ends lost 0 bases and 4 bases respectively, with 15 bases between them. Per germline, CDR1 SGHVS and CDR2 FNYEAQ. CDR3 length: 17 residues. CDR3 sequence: CASSLAGNREGTGELFF. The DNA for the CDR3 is TGTGCCAGCAGCTTAGCGGGGAACAGGGAGGGCACCGGGGAGCTGTTTTTT.

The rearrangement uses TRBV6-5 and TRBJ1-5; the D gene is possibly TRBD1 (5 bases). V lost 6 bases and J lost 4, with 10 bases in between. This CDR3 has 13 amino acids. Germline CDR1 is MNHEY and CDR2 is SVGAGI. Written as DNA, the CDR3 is TGTGCCAGCAGCCAAGACAGAAATCAGCCCCAGCATTTT. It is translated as CASSQDRNQPQHF.

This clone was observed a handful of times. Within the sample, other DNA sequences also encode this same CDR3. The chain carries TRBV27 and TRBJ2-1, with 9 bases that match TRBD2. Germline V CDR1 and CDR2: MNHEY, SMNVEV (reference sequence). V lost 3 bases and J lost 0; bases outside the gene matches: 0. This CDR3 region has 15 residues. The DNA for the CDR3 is TGTGCCAGCAGTTTGCGGGGGGGCTCCTACAATGAGCAGTTCTTC. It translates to CASSLRGGSYNEQFF.

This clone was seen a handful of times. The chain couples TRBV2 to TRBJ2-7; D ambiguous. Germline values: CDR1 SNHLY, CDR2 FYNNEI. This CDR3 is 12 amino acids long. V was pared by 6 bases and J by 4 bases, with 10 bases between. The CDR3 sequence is CASSSSPYEQYF. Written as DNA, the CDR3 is TGTGCCAGCAGCTCTTCCCCTTACGAGCAGTACTTC.

Here the CDR3 DNA reads TGTGCCACCAGTGACCCAGCCCGGGACAGGGGGCGAGAGACCCAGTACTTC. This translates into CATSDPARDRGRETQYF. This chain uses TRBV24-1 with TRBJ2-5; 12 bases fit TRBD1. The germline V gene encodes CDR1 KGHDR and CDR2 SFDVKD. V trimming: 4 bases; J trimming: 4 bases; junction bases outside the gene matches: 9. This CDR3 spans 17 amino acids.

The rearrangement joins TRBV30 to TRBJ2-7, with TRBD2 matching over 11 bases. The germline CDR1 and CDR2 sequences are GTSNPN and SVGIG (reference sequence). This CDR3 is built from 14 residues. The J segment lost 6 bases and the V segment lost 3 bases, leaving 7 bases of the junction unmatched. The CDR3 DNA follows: TGTGCCTGGAGATCACCTAGCGGGGGGTTCGAGCAGTACTTC. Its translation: CAWRSPSGGFEQYF.

The CDR3 bases are TGTGCCAGCAGCGGAAGACAGGGAAGGGATACTGAAGCTTTCTTT. The encoded protein is CASSGRQGRDTEAFF. The genes are TRBV9 and TRBJ1-1; 7 bases agree with TRBD1. The germline V gene encodes CDR1 SGDLS and CDR2 YYNGEE. This CDR3 has 15 amino acids. Trimming at V came to 3 bases and at J to 5 bases, leaving 10 bases not matched to a gene.

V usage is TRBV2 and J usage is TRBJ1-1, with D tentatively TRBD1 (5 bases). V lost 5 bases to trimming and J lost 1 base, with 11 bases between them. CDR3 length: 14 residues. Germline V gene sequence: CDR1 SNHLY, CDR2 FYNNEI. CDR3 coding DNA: TGTGCCAGCAGTCAGGGAACTACGAACACTGAAGCTTTCTTT. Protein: CASSQGTTNTEAFF.